This T cell receptor beta chain appears in the sequencing data of a study of blood T cells in healthy people across ages. Worth noting for this clonotype: The antigen is unknown.

The use of a sample-barcoded 5' primer and a J-beta primer mix characterized a second PCR of about 7 to 12 cycles. TCRdb itself ran the 5' RACE reads through MiXCR, one entry per CDR3 protein. Of 870,000 or so distinct CDR3 sequences in the sample, around 30% were seen once. The germline V and J ends were trimmed by 4 bases and 5 bases, with 11 bases remaining between them. CDR3 size: 14 residues. Germline CDR1 SGHTA, CDR2 FQGNSA. General study findings and limits: Among long-lived donors, naive CD4+ cells were more numerous and diversity higher than in aged donors. Diversity estimates from one million T cells were considered underestimates. Older age coincided with a roughly linear decline in TCR beta diversity per million T cells.

The clonotype was recovered from a woman older than 75 in good health. V is TRBV7-2 and J is TRBJ2-2; possibly TRBD2 for D (6 bases). The source material was blood. CDR3 bases: TGTGCCAGCAGCTCGGGACTGTTGACCGGGGAGCTGTTTTTT. Amino acid sequence: CASSSGLLTGELFF.